Each of the 15 T cell receptor beta chains below was sequenced from the same sample in a study of cytomegalovirus exposure and HLA in healthy donors. TCRdb keeps only in-frame clones here, not all; method: immunoSEQ multiplex PCR. The sample holds some 260,000 clones, roughly 87% seen once. The sequencing sample was made of PBMCs. The receptors here all came from a woman between 25 and 40 years old in good health and CMV-seronegative.

The chain has TRBV14 and TRBJ2-1; D call uncertain. This CDR3 has 13 residues. The germline CDR1 and CDR2 sequences are SGHDN and FVKESK. V was cut by 1 base and J by 5 bases, with 6 bases left in between. The CDR3 loop is CASSQVSHNEQFF. The CDR3 nucleotides read TGTGCCAGCAGCCAAGTTAGCCACAATGAGCAGTTCTTC.

J is TRBJ1-2 and V is TRBV9; D perhaps matches TRBD1 (5 bases). Trimming pared 4 bases from V and 2 bases from J, leaving 9 bases between. Looked up from germline, CDR1 is SGDLS and CDR2 is YYNGEE. CDR3 length: 13 amino acids. In DNA form, the CDR3 reads TGTGCCAGCAGCTCCAGGGACAACTATGGCTACACCTTC. Its translation: CASSSRDNYGYTF.

J is TRBJ2-1 and V is TRBV13; 7 nucleotides match TRBD2. Germline V gives CDR1 PRHDT, CDR2 FYEKMQ (reference sequence). The CDR3 has 16 amino acids. The V gene end was trimmed by 0 bases and the J gene end by 9 bases; junction bases not matched to a gene: 11. This chain's CDR3 is CASSLGLGGGPGEQFF. DNA of the CDR3: TGTGCCAGCAGCTTAGGGTTGGGGGGAGGGCCCGGTGAGCAGTTCTTC. The full variable domain, rest sourced from reference TRBV13 and TRBJ2-1, is AAGVIQSPRHLIKEKRETATLKCYPIPRHDTVYWYQQGPGQDPQFLISFYEKMQSDKGSIPDRFSAQQFSDYHSELNMSSLELGDSALYFCASSLGLGGGPGEQFFGPGTRLTVL.

This rearrangement joins TRBV6-1 to TRBJ1-1; 9 positions agree with TRBD1. Unmatched junction bases numbered 3, after V lost 2 bases and J lost 8 bases. From germline, CDR1 is MNHNS and CDR2 SASEGT. The CDR3 loop spans 13 amino acids. Here the CDR3 DNA reads TGTGCCAGCAGTGAATGGACAGGGGACGAAGCTTTCTTT. Translated, it gives CASSEWTGDEAFF.

Only a few counts were recorded for this clone. The CDR3 reads CASRLSGTGRETQYF. Written as DNA, the CDR3 is TGTGCCAGCAGGCTTTCCGGGACAGGGCGCGAGACCCAGTACTTC. This chain links TRBV25-1 with TRBJ2-5; 9 bases match TRBD1. The CDR3 has 15 residues. V dropped 6 bases and J dropped 5; count of bases not matched to a gene: 10. CDR1 MGHDK and CDR2 SYGVNS come from the germline V gene.

The rearrangement joins TRBV9 to TRBJ2-1; D tentatively reads TRBD1 or TRBD2 (6 bases each). The CDR3 loop spans 13 amino acids. From germline, CDR1 is SGDLS and CDR2 YYNGEE. Trimming cost V 0 bases and J 7 bases, with 8 bases left between them. CDR3 loop: CASSVGGGNEQFF. The CDR3 DNA is TGTGCCAGCAGCGTAGGAGGGGGGAATGAGCAGTTCTTC. Using reference TRBV9 and TRBJ2-1 for the parts outside the CDR3, the full variable domain is DSGVTQTPKHLITATGQRVTLRCSPRSGDLSVYWYQQSLDQGLQFLIQYYNGEERAKGNILERFSAQQFPDLHSELNLSSLELGDSALYFCASSVGGGNEQFFGPGTRLTVL.

The genes are TRBV28 and TRBJ2-7, with TRBD2 matching over 10 bases. The CDR3 totals 17 residues. Trimming cost V 4 bases and J 5 bases; bases outside gene matches: 14. Germline loops: CDR1 MDHEN, CDR2 SYDVKM. CDR3 amino acids: CASSSPDIAGGSHEQYF. The CDR3 coding sequence is TGTGCCAGCAGTTCCCCAGATATAGCGGGAGGTTCCCACGAGCAGTACTTC.

V usage is TRBV30 and J usage is TRBJ2-2; 7 bases are a match to TRBD2. This CDR3 has 17 amino acids. V trimming: 5 bases; J trimming: 0 bases; junction bases outside the gene matches: 12. Germline CDR1 and CDR2: GTSNPN and SVGIG (reference sequence). The CDR3 sequence is CAWFTPGRSANTGELFF. In DNA form, the CDR3 reads TGTGCCTGGTTCACCCCCGGGAGGAGCGCGAACACCGGGGAGCTGTTTTTT.

The rearrangement uses TRBV25-1 and TRBJ1-3, with D tentatively TRBD1 (5 bases). V lost 5 bases and J 0 bases, leaving 8 bases between the germline ends. CDR1 is MGHDK, CDR2 SYGVNS, per germline. The length of the CDR3 is 14 residues. The CDR3 DNA is TGTGCCAGCAGTACAGGTTTCTCTGGAAACACCATATATTTT. It is translated as CASSTGFSGNTIYF.

Here the CDR3 DNA reads TGTGCCAGCAGTTACTCGACGAGAGGACACTATGGCTACACCTTC. It is translated as CASSYSTRGHYGYTF. The rearrangement joins TRBV6-5 to TRBJ1-2; D unresolved. The CDR3 is 15 residues long. V was trimmed by 0 bases and J by 3 bases, leaving 11 bases between them. The germline CDR1 and CDR2 sequences are MNHEY and SVGAGI.

The chain employs TRBV28 and TRBJ2-2; possibly TRBD1 for D (6 bases). This CDR3 contains 15 residues. Trimming cost V 2 bases and J 0 bases, with 7 bases left between them. Germline V lookup: CDR1 MDHEN, CDR2 SYDVKM. This chain's CDR3 is CASSLAGANTGELFF. The CDR3, as DNA: TGTGCCAGCAGTTTAGCAGGGGCGAACACCGGGGAGCTGTTTTTT.

The rearrangement uses TRBV29-1 and TRBJ1-1; 8 nucleotides match TRBD1. CDR3 length: 14 amino acids. Germline V gives CDR1 SQVTM, CDR2 ANQGSEA. V shed 6 bases, J shed 7 bases, and the junction held 13 bases outside the gene matches. The CDR3 DNA reads TGCAGCGTACCTATCGGACAGGGTCCCGATGAAGCTTTCTTT. Amino acid sequence: CSVPIGQGPDEAFF.

The chain has TRBV29-1 and TRBJ2-2; TRBD1 might be the D (5 bases). The CDR3 is 13 residues long. Germline V lookup: CDR1 SQVTM, CDR2 ANQGSEA. Trimming removed 0 bases at V and 7 bases at J, with 9 bases between. In DNA, the CDR3 is TGCAGCGTTGAAGAAAGGGGCTTCGGGGAGCTGTTTTTT. Translated, it gives CSVEERGFGELFF.

This rearrangement joins TRBV7-3 to TRBJ2-2; 7 bases align to TRBD2. Per germline, CDR1 SGHTA and CDR2 FQGTGA. Trimming at V came to 4 bases and at J to 1 base, leaving 6 bases not matched to a gene. The CDR3 covers 16 residues. DNA of the CDR3: TGTGCCAGCAGCTCAAGCGGGACTATGAACACCGGGGAGCTGTTTTTT. It encodes CASSSSGTMNTGELFF.

The chain combines TRBV28 with TRBJ2-7; D remains unclear. Germline V CDR1 and CDR2: MDHEN, SYDVKM. Trimming left V 2 bases short and J 0 bases short, with 8 bases between. The length of the CDR3 is 14 residues. CDR3: CASSLTASSYEQYF. The CDR3 DNA reads as TGTGCCAGCAGTTTAACAGCCAGCTCCTACGAGCAGTACTTC.